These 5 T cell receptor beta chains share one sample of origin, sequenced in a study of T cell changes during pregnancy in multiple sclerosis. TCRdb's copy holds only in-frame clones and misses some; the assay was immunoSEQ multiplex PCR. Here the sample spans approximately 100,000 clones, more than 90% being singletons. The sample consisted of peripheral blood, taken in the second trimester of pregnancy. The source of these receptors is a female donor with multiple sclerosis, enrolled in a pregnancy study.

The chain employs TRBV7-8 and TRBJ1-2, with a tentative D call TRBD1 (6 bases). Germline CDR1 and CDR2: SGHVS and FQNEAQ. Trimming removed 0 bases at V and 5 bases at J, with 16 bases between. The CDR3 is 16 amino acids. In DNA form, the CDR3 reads TGTGCCAGCAGCTTAGCTAGCAGGGGCAGCTCTTATGGCTACACCTTC. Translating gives CASSLASRGSSYGYTF.

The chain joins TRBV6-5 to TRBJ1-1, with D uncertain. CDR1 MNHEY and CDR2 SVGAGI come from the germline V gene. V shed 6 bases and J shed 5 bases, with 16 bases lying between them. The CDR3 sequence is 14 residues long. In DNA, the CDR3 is TGTGCCAGCAGCCCCGCTGAAAGGAGGACTGAAGCTTTCTTT. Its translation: CASSPAERRTEAFF.

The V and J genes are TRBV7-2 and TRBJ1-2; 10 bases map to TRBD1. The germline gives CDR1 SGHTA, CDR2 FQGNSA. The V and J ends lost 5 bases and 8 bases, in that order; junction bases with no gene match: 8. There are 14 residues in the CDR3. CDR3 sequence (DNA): TGTGCCAGCAGCGGAAGCGGGACAGGGGACGGCTACACCTTC. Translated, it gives CASSGSGTGDGYTF.

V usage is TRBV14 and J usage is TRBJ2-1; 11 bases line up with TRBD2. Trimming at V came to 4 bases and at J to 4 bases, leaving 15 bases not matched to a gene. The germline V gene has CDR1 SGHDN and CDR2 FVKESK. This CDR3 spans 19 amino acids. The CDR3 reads CASSPQNPQGTSGYNEQFF. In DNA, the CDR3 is TGTGCCAGCAGCCCGCAAAACCCTCAGGGGACTAGCGGATACAATGAGCAGTTCTTC.

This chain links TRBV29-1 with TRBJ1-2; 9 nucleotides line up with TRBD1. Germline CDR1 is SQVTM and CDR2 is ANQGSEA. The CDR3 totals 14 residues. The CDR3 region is CTRTGAPSNYGYTF. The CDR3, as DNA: TGCACCCGGACAGGGGCCCCTTCTAACTATGGCTACACCTTC.